This record looks at one TCR beta chain sequence and its context. Its antigen is as yet unknown. In the PCR, 60 Vbeta and 13 Jbeta primers were used. Generated by immunoSEQ multiplex PCR, the TCRdb table keeps only in-frame clones and is missing some. The sample includes about 91,000 clones, about 89% of them seen just once. This sample is drawn from a study of cytomegalovirus exposure and HLA in healthy donors. Whole-study findings and limits: Researchers catalogued 160 or so TCR beta chains as cytomegalovirus-associated.

The sequencing sample was made of PBMCs. This clonotype was sampled from a man aged 25-45 years in good health and CMV-seropositive.

CDR3 sequence (DNA): TGTGCCAGCAGTGAGAAACGGCAGTTTTGGCAGCGTCAGGGAAAACTGTTTTTT. This gives the protein CASSEKRQFWQRQGKLFF. The chain carries TRBV6-1 and TRBJ1-4; perhaps TRBD1 as D (5 bases). Between the trimmed V and J ends, which lost 3 bases and 10 bases, there was a span of 27 bases. The CDR3 covers 18 residues. The germline V gene encodes CDR1 MNHNS and CDR2 SASEGT.